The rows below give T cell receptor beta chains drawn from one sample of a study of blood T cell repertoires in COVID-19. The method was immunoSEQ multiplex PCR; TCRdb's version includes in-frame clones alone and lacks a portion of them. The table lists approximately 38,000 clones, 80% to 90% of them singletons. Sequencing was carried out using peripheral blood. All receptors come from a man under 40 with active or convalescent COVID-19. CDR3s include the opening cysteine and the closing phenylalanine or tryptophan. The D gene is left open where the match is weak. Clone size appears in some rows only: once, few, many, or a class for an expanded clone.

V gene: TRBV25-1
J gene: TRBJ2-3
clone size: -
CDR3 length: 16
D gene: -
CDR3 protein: CASSEGSGLAPDTQYF
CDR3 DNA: TGTGCCAGCAGTGAAGGGTCCGGCCTAGCTCCAGATACGCAGTATTTT

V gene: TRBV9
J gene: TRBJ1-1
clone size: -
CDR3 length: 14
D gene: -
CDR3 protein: CASTVSHKNTEAFF
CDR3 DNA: TGTGCCAGCACCGTTTCCCACAAAAACACTGAAGCTTTCTTT

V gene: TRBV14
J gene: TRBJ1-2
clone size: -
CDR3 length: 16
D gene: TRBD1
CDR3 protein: CASSLAGTGPVYGYTF
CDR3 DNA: TGTGCCAGCAGCCTTGCCGGGACAGGGCCAGTCTATGGCTACACCTTC

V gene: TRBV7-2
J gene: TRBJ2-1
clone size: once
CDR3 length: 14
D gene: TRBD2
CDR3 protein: CASGTSGGNNEQFF
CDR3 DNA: TGTGCCAGCGGCACTAGCGGGGGAAACAATGAGCAGTTCTTC

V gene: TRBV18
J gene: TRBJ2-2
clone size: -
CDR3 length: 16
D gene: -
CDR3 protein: CASSPRVRLNTGELFF
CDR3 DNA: TGTGCCAGCTCACCACGGGTTAGACTGAACACCGGGGAGCTGTTTTTT

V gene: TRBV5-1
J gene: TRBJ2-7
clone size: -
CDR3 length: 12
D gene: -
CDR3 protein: CARGHSSYEQYF
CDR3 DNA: TGCGCCAGGGGACATAGCTCCTACGAGCAGTACTTC

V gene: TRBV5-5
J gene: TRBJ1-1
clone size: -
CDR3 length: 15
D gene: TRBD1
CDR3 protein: CASRARTGAGTEAFF
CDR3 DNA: TGTGCCAGCAGGGCCCGGACAGGGGCAGGGACTGAAGCTTTCTTT

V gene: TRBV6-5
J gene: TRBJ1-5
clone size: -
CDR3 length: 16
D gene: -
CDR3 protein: CASSYLGVSGNQPQHF
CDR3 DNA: TGTGCCAGCAGTTACCTCGGGGTCTCAGGCAATCAGCCCCAGCATTTT

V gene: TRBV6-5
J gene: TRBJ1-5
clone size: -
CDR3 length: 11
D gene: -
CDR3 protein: CASTKQGPQHF
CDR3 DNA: TGTGCCAGCACCAAGCAGGGGCCCCAGCATTTT

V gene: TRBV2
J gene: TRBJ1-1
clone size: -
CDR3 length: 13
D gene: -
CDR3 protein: CASTRYMNTEAFF
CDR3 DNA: TGTGCCAGCACTCGATACATGAACACTGAAGCTTTCTTT

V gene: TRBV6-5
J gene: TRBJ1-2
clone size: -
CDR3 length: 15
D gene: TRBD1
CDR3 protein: CASSSRAGGINGYTF
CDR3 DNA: TGTGCCAGCAGTTCCCGGGCAGGGGGCATCAATGGCTACACCTTC

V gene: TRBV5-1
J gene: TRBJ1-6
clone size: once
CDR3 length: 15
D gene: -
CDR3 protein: CASSLETGFNSPLHF
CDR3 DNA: TGCGCCAGCAGCTTGGAGACAGGTTTTAATTCACCCCTCCACTTT

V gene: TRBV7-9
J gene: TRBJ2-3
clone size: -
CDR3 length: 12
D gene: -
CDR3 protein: CASSLQGDTQYF
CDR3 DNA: TGTGCCAGCAGCTTACAGGGAGATACGCAGTATTTT

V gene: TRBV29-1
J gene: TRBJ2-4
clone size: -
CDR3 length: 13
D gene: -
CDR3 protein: CSVALMAKNIQYF
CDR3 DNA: TGCAGCGTTGCTCTTATGGCCAAAAACATTCAGTACTTC

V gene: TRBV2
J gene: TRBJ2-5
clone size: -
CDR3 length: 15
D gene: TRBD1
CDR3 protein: CASSPDRGRQETQYF
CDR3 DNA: TGTGCCAGCAGTCCGGACAGGGGGAGGCAAGAGACCCAGTACTTC

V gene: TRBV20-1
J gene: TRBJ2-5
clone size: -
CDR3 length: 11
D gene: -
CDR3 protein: CSGGYQGTQYF
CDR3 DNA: TGCAGTGGGGGATATCAGGGGACCCAGTACTTC

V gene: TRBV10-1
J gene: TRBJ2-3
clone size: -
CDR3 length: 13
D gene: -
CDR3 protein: CASSEREADTQYF
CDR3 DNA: TGCGCCAGCAGTGAAAGGGAGGCAGATACGCAGTATTTT

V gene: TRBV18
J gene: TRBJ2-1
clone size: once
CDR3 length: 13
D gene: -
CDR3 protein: CASSPGGLGEQFF
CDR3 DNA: TGTGCCAGCTCACCGGGAGGTCTGGGTGAGCAGTTCTTC

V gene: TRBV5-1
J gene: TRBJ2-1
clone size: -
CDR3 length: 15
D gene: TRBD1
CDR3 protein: CASRAGTGPYNEQFF
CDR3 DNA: TGCGCCAGCAGAGCCGGGACAGGGCCTTACAATGAGCAGTTCTTC

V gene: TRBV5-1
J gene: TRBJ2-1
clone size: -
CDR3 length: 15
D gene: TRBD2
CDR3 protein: CASTLGTTSYNEQFF
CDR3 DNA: TGCGCCAGCACCCTCGGGACTACCTCCTACAATGAGCAGTTCTTC

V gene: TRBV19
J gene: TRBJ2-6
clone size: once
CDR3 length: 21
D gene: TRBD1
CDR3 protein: CASSGFSGQARFSSGANVLTF
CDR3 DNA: TGTGCCAGTAGCGGCTTTTCGGGACAGGCTCGTTTTAGCTCTGGGGCCAACGTCCTGACTTTC

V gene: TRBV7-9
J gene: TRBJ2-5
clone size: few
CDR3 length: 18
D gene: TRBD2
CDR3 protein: CASSLGNFASGAQETQYF
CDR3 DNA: TGTGCCAGCAGCTTAGGTAACTTTGCTAGCGGAGCACAAGAGACCCAGTACTTC

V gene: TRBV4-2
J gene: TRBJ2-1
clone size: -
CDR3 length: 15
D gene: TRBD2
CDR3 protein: CASSQRLANYNEQFF
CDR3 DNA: TGTGCCAGCAGCCAGCGACTAGCCAACTACAATGAGCAGTTCTTC

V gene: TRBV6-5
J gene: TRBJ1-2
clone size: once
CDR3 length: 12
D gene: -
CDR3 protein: CASKQGNYGYTF
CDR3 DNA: TGTGCCAGCAAACAGGGAAACTATGGCTACACCTTC

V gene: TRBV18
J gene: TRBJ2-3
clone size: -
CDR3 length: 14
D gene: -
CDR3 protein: CASSPQGLTDTQYF
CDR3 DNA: TGTGCCAGCTCACCACAGGGACTCACAGATACGCAGTATTTT

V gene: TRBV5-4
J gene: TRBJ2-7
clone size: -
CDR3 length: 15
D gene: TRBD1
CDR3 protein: CASSSDRQGSYEQYF
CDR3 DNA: TGTGCCAGCAGCTCGGACAGACAGGGCTCCTACGAGCAGTACTTC

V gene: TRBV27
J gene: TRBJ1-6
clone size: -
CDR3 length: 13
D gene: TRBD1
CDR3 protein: CASGGQGMTPLHF
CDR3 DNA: TGTGCCAGCGGTGGACAGGGGATGACACCCCTCCACTTT

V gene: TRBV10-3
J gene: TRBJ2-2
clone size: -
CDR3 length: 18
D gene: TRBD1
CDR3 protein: CAISESTTGGWNTGELFF
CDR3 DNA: TGTGCCATCAGTGAGTCGACGACAGGGGGCTGGAACACCGGGGAGCTGTTTTTT

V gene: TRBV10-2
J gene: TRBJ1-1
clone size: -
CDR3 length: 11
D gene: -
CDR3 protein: CASSEGDEAFF
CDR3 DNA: TGCGCCAGCAGTGAAGGAGATGAAGCTTTCTTT

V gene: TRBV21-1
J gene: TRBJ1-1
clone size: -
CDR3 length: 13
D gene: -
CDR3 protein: CASSQSWGREAFF
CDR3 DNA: TGTGCCAGCAGCCAAAGCTGGGGGCGGGAAGCTTTCTTT

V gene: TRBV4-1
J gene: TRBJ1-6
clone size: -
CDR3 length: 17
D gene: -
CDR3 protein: CASSAEQTVTGYSPLHF
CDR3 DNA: TGCGCCAGCAGCGCAGAACAGACGGTTACAGGTTATTCACCCCTCCACTTT

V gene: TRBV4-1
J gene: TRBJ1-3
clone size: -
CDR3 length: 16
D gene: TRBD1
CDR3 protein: CASSEAGQSSGNTIYF
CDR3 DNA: TGCGCCAGCAGCGAAGCGGGACAGAGCTCTGGAAACACCATATATTTT

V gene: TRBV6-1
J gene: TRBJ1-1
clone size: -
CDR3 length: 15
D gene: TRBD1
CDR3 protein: CASSDNRGPNTEAFF
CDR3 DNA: TGTGCCAGCAGTGACAACAGGGGCCCAAACACTGAAGCTTTCTTT

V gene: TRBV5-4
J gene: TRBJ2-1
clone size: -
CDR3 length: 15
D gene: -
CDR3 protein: CASSLAAFAGNEQFF
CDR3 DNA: TGTGCCAGCAGCTTGGCCGCTTTCGCGGGAAATGAGCAGTTCTTC

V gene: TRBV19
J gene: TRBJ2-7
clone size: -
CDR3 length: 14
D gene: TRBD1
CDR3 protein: CASSARQGKNEQYF
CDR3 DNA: TGTGCCAGTAGTGCACGACAGGGAAAAAACGAGCAGTACTTC

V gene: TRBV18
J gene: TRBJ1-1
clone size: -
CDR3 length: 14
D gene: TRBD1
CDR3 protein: CASSPDRGRTEAFF
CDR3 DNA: TGTGCCAGCTCACCAGACAGGGGCCGGACTGAAGCTTTCTTT

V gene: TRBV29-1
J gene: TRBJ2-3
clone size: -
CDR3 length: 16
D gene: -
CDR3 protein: CSVDMAGSRGTDTQYF
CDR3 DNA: TGCAGCGTTGATATGGCGGGGAGTCGGGGCACAGATACGCAGTATTTT

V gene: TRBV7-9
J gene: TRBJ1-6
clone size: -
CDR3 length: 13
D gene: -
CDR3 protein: CASSSGLRSPLHF
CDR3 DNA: TGTGCCAGCAGCTCCGGACTTCGTTCACCCCTCCACTTT

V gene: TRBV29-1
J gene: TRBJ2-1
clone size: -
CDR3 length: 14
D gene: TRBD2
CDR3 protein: CSALAGGPYNEQFF
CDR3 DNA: TGCAGCGCACTAGCGGGGGGCCCCTACAATGAGCAGTTCTTC

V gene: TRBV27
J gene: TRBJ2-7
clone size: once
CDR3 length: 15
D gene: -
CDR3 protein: CASSLWPGGPYEQYF
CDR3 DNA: TGTGCCAGCAGTTTATGGCCAGGGGGGCCCTACGAGCAGTACTTC

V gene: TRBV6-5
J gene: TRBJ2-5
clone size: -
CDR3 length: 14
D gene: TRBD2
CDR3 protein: CASMYMGGGETQYF
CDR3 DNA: TGTGCCAGCATGTACATGGGGGGGGGAGAGACCCAGTACTTC

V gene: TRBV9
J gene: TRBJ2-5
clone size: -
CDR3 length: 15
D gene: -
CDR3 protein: CASSPGGLTQETQYF
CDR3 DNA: TGTGCCAGCAGCCCCGGGGGTCTAACACAAGAGACCCAGTACTTC

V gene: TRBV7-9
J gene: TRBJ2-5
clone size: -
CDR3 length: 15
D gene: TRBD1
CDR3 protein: CASSPRDSLQETQYF
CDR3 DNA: TGTGCCAGCAGCCCCCGGGACAGTTTACAAGAGACCCAGTACTTC

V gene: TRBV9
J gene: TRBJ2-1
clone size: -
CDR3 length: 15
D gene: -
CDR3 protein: CASSVSGASYNEQFF
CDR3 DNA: TGTGCCAGCAGCGTATCAGGGGCCTCCTACAATGAGCAGTTCTTC

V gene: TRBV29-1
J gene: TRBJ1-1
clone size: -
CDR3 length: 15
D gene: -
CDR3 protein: CTATAPTTGNTEAFF
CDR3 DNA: TGCACCGCAACGGCCCCCACGACAGGGAACACTGAAGCTTTCTTT

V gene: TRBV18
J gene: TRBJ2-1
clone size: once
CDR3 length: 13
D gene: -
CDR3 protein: CASSQLALNEQFF
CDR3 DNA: TGTGCCAGCTCCCAACTAGCCCTAAATGAGCAGTTCTTC

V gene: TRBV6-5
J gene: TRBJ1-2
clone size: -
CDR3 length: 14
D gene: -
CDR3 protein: CASSYAGSAYGYTF
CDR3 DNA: TGTGCCAGTAGTTACGCAGGGTCCGCCTATGGCTACACCTTC

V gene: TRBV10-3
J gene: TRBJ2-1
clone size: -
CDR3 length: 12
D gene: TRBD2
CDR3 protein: CTTGGAHNEQFF
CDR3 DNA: TGTACCACCGGGGGGGCCCACAATGAGCAGTTCTTC